The 27 T cell receptor beta chains below were found in one sample sequenced in a study of blood T cells in healthy people across ages. A sample-barcoded 5' primer and a J-beta primer mix were used in a second PCR of about 7 to 11 cycles. Via MiXCR, TCRdb re-called the 5' RACE reads, giving one row per CDR3 protein. This table holds 700,000 or so distinct CDR3 sequences, over 40% found once. The material sequenced was blood. The source is a man aged 80 or over in good health.

The gene calls are TRBV7-2 and TRBJ2-1; 11 nucleotides align to TRBD2. CDR1 and CDR2 (germline): SGHTA, FQGNSA. The CDR3 is 16 amino acids. Trimming removed 4 bases from V and 4 bases from J; junction bases left unmatched: 6. CDR3 protein: CASSSQGTSGYNEQFF. The CDR3, as DNA: TGTGCCAGCAGCTCTCAGGGGACTAGCGGTTACAATGAGCAGTTCTTC. The full variable domain, completed using reference TRBV7-2 and TRBJ2-1, is GAGVSQSPSNKVTEKGKDVELRCDPISGHTALYWYRQSLGQGLEFLIYFQGNSAPDKSGLPSDRFSAERTGGSVSTLTIQRTQQEDSAVYLCASSSQGTSGYNEQFFGPGTRLTVL.

This clonotype was observed a few times. J is TRBJ2-2 and V is TRBV6-2 or TRBV6-3; D remains unclear. Germline loops: CDR1 MNHEY, CDR2 SVGEGT. With 0 bases removed from V and 4 bases from J, the gap between germline ends came to 6 bases. This CDR3 contains 14 residues. The CDR3 loop reads CASSYSIFTGELFF. CDR3 in DNA: TGTGCCAGCAGTTACTCGATATTCACCGGGGAGCTGTTTTTT.

In its sample, this clonotype was seen many times. The rearrangement links TRBV29-1 to TRBJ2-5, with 12 bases aligning to TRBD2. There are 15 residues in the CDR3. Looked up from germline, CDR1 is SQVTM and CDR2 is ANQGSEA. The CDR3, as DNA: TGCAGTGGCCGGGGACTAGCGGGTCCCCAAGAGACCCAGTACTTC. This encodes CSGRGLAGPQETQYF.

The V and J genes are TRBV20-1 and TRBJ2-6; the D is unclear. This CDR3 spans 17 amino acids. Trimming pared 0 bases from V and 3 bases from J, leaving 15 bases between. In germline, CDR1 is DFQATT, CDR2 SNEGSKA (reference sequence). The CDR3 region has the DNA TGCAGTGCTAGAGATCACCTTTCCAACGATGGGGCCAACGTCCTGACTTTC. Encoded protein: CSARDHLSNDGANVLTF.

Note on this clonotype: With a much larger clone just one base away, this may be a read error. This sequence joins TRBV11-3 and TRBJ2-3, with D hard to call. The V gene's germline CDR1 is SGHNT and CDR2 YENEEA. The length of the CDR3 is 14 residues. CDR3 bases: TGTGACAGCAGCTCCCGTGGGGGCACAGATACGCAGTATTTT. Translating it yields CDSSSRGGTDTQYF.

This chain connects TRBV20-1 to TRBJ1-1; D perhaps matches TRBD1 (5 bases). Germline CDR1 and CDR2: DFQATT and SNEGSKA (reference sequence). This CDR3 is built from 14 residues. V was pared by 6 bases and J by 0 bases, with 14 bases between. CDR3 nucleotides: TGCAGTGCCCGAAAGGTGGGGGTGAACACTGAAGCTTTCTTT. Translating gives CSARKVGVNTEAFF.

Ten or more counts support this clonotype. The J gene is TRBJ2-7, the V gene TRBV7-2; D not resolved. From germline, CDR1 is SGHTA and CDR2 FQGNSA. V was clipped by 1 base and J by 3 bases, with 7 bases between them. The CDR3 contains 13 residues. The CDR3 sequence: CASSLGVYYEQYF. CDR3 sequence (DNA): TGTGCCAGCAGCTTAGGGGTTTACTACGAGCAGTACTTC.

This rearrangement joins TRBV20-1 to TRBJ2-2; 9 nucleotides match TRBD2. The CDR3 has 15 amino acids. From germline, CDR1 is DFQATT and CDR2 SNEGSKA (reference sequence). Trimming cost V 5 bases and J 0 bases; bases outside gene matches: 4. The CDR3 loop is CSAPKRGANTGELFF. In DNA, the CDR3 is TGCAGTGCTCCTAAGCGGGGGGCGAACACCGGGGAGCTGTTTTTT.

The chain joins TRBV10-3 to TRBJ2-7; TRBD1 matches 7 bases. Looked up from germline, CDR1 is ENHRY and CDR2 is SYGVKD. The J segment lost 4 bases and the V segment lost 6 bases, leaving 12 bases of the junction unmatched. This CDR3 region has 15 residues. CDR3: CAISVDRAPSYEQYF. The CDR3 bases are TGTGCCATCAGCGTCGACAGGGCGCCTTCGTACGAGCAGTACTTC.

V gene TRBV5-6 combines with J gene TRBJ1-2; D perhaps matches TRBD1 (5 bases). The CDR3 covers 13 residues. Trimming took 0 bases from V and 7 from J, leaving 10 bases between them. CDR1 and CDR2 (germline): SGHDT, YYEEEE. Here the CDR3 DNA reads TGTGCCAGCAGCTTGGGGATCGGGGGTGGCTACACCTTC. Translation gives CASSLGIGGGYTF.

This clonotype was detected a few times. This sequence joins TRBV12-3 or TRBV12-4 and TRBJ2-5; possibly TRBD1 for D (5 bases). There are 13 residues in the CDR3. V gave up 6 bases and J gave up 4 bases, with 12 bases separating them. The CDR3 sequence is CASRQGRIETQYF. The CDR3 DNA reads as TGTGCCAGCAGGCAGGGTCGGATAGAGACCCAGTACTTC.

This clonotype has at least ten counts. The rearrangement uses TRBV29-1 and TRBJ2-3; D might be TRBD1 (5 bases). The CDR3 runs 14 residues. The V gene lost 4 bases and the J gene lost 3 bases, with 14 bases spanning the gap. Looked up from germline, CDR1 is SQVTM and CDR2 is ANQGSEA. The CDR3 protein is CSVGAGRGTDTQYF. CDR3 DNA sequence: TGCAGCGTTGGGGCAGGAAGGGGTACAGATACGCAGTATTTT.

This sequence joins TRBV5-1 and TRBJ2-7, with 7 bases that match TRBD2. V dropped 1 base and J dropped 6; count of bases not matched to a gene: 10. This CDR3 has 15 amino acids. Germline V gene data show CDR1 as SGHRS and CDR2 as YFSETQ. Here the CDR3 reads CASSLPGTTSSEQYF. CDR3 DNA sequence: TGCGCCAGCAGCTTGCCGGGGACTACCTCTAGCGAGCAGTACTTC.

This clonotype was recorded a few times. This rearrangement joins TRBV5-1 to TRBJ2-5, with D maybe TRBD1 (6 bases). The J call may be mistaken, given a closer DNA end match to TRBJ2-7. The length of the CDR3 is 17 residues. Germline CDR1 SGHRS, CDR2 YFSETQ. CDR3 amino acids: CASSSYMRTAAGDEQYF. CDR3 in DNA: TGCGCCAGCAGCTCCTATATGAGGACAGCGGCGGGCGACGAGCAGTACTTC.

The chain is built from TRBV7-2 and TRBJ2-5, with D maybe TRBD1 (5 bases). Trimming cost V 1 base and J 5 bases, with 14 bases left between them. CDR3 length: 15 amino acids. Germline loops: CDR1 SGHTA, CDR2 FQGNSA. CDR3 coding DNA: TGTGCCAGCAGCTTAGGGGTGAACAGGCGGGAGACCCAGTACTTC. Translated: CASSLGVNRRETQYF.

This clonotype has ten or more counts. The chain combines TRBV27 with TRBJ2-5; 7 bases fit TRBD1. Unmatched junction bases numbered 8, after V lost 6 bases and J lost 7 bases. The CDR3 has 13 amino acids. Germline-derived CDR1 and CDR2 are MNHEY and SMNVEV (reference sequence). The DNA of the CDR3 is TGTGCCAGCAGAAAAGACAGGGCCGGGACCCAGTACTTC. Its translation is CASRKDRAGTQYF.

This clonotype was seen ten or more times. Here the CDR3 reads CASSLVGGEGVYEQYF. The CDR3 DNA reads as TGCGCCAGCAGCTTGGTTGGGGGCGAGGGGGTCTACGAGCAGTACTTC. The chain uses TRBV5-1 and TRBJ2-7; tentative D call: TRBD1 (6 bases). CDR3 size: 16 residues. In germline, CDR1 is SGHRS, CDR2 YFSETQ. Trimming took 0 bases from V and 3 from J, leaving 16 bases between them.

The V and J genes are TRBV6-2 or TRBV6-3 and TRBJ2-5; TRBD2 matches 9 bases. The germline V gene has CDR1 MNHEY and CDR2 SVGEGT. The CDR3 covers 15 residues. The ends lost 1 base at V and 11 bases at J; junction bases unmatched: 11. The CDR3 DNA is TGTGCCAGCAGTTACTTGGCTAGCGGGATCAGTGAGCAGTACTTC. It yields the protein CASSYLASGISEQYF.

Worth noting for this clonotype: One end of the junction fails to match germline, which may point to a read error. The chain has TRBV5-1 and TRBJ2-1; D assignment may be TRBD1 or TRBD2 (5 bases each). Germline-derived CDR1 and CDR2 are SGHRS and YFSETQ. The CDR3 totals 16 residues. CDR3 coding DNA: TGCGCCTGCAGCTTGGTGGGGGACCTCGGTGGGGATGAGCAGTTCTTC. Translation: CACSLVGDLGGDEQFF.

The chain links TRBV5-1 to TRBJ2-1, with D hard to call. Germline V CDR1 and CDR2: SGHRS, YFSETQ. This CDR3 has 16 amino acids. Trimming removed 0 bases at V and 6 bases at J, with 16 bases between. CDR3 in DNA: TGCGCCAGCAGCTTGGCCGGCCCCGGGTCTGGCAATGAGCAGTTCTTC. This gives the protein CASSLAGPGSGNEQFF.

This clonotype was seen a handful of times. This chain links TRBV4-3 with TRBJ2-7; possibly TRBD1 or TRBD2 for D (5 bases each). This CDR3 is built from 15 residues. Germline-derived CDR1 and CDR2 are LGHNA and YSLEER. V dropped 3 bases and J dropped 1 base, with 13 bases sitting between them. CDR3 loop: CASSHVGTGSYEQYF. The DNA for the CDR3 is TGCGCCAGCAGCCATGTCGGGACGGGATCCTACGAGCAGTACTTC.

This clonotype appeared a few times. The gene calls are TRBV3-1 and TRBJ1-5, with D possibly matching TRBD1 (5 bases). This CDR3 has 16 amino acids. Germline V gives CDR1 LGHDT, CDR2 YNNKEL (reference sequence). The germline V and J ends were trimmed by 0 bases and 5 bases, with 14 bases remaining between them. CDR3 sequence: CASSQDGGQRHQPQHF. In DNA form, the CDR3 reads TGTGCCAGCAGCCAAGATGGGGGTCAAAGGCATCAGCCCCAGCATTTT.

The rearrangement uses TRBV10-3 and TRBJ2-6; D is uncertain. Looked up from germline, CDR1 is ENHRY and CDR2 is SYGVKD. Trimming took 11 bases from V and 0 from J, leaving 11 bases between them. This CDR3 has 14 amino acids. CDR3 in amino acids: CAAGLSSGANVLTF. The CDR3 bases are TGTGCCGCCGGATTAAGCTCTGGGGCCAACGTCCTGACTTTC.

This rearrangement joins TRBV7-2 to TRBJ1-5; 7 positions match TRBD1. The ends lost 5 bases at V and 2 bases at J; junction bases unmatched: 6. The CDR3 is made up of 15 amino acids. The germline CDR1 and CDR2 sequences are SGHTA and FQGNSA. In DNA, the CDR3 is TGTACCAGCAGCCGAGACAGGGTTGGCAATCAGCCCCAGCATTTT. Amino acids: CTSSRDRVGNQPQHF.

This chain uses TRBV4-1 with TRBJ1-6, with 9 nucleotides matching TRBD1. The ends lost 0 bases at V and 7 bases at J; junction bases unmatched: 7. The CDR3 covers 17 residues. The germline V gene encodes CDR1 MGHRA and CDR2 YSYEKL. The CDR3 DNA reads as TGCGCCAGCAGCCAAGATAGCGGGACAGGGCGAAATTCACCCCTCCACTTT. Amino acid sequence: CASSQDSGTGRNSPLHF.

CDR3 in amino acids: CASSPDRGTYGQPQHF. The DNA for the CDR3 is TGTGCCAGCAGTCCGGACAGGGGGACATACGGTCAGCCCCAGCATTTT. The rearrangement links TRBV6-2 or TRBV6-3 to TRBJ1-5; 10 positions match TRBD1. Germline-derived CDR1 and CDR2 are MNHEY and SVGEGT. The CDR3 covers 16 residues. V was pared by 5 bases and J by 6 bases, with 10 bases of the junction left unmatched.

The rearrangement links TRBV5-1 to TRBJ2-2, with D possibly called TRBD1 or TRBD2 (5 bases each). Germline V gene lookup returns CDR1 SGHRS and CDR2 YFSETQ. The CDR3 sequence is 15 residues long. V was pared by 4 bases and J by 8 bases, with 18 bases between. The CDR3 DNA sequence: TGCGCCAGCAGCGGTGGTGGGACCCCCTCAGGGGAGCTGTTTTTT. As protein: CASSGGGTPSGELFF.